The clone carrying this TCR beta chain was seen more than once but under ten times. The entry originates in a study of beta chain features in type 1 diabetes. Germline loops: CDR1 SGHDT, CDR2 YYEEEE. This CDR3 is built from 12 residues. Trimming pared 3 bases from V and 4 bases from J, leaving 8 bases between. As every portion of the isolated RNA was reverse transcribed, the sequencing read expressed TCRB transcripts. TCRdb's table, derived via immunoSEQ multiplex PCR, lists solely in-frame clones and lacks some. The table records around 350,000 clones, around 12% of them present only once. This TCR came from a man aged 18 to 30 in good health. The sequenced material came from naive CD4+ T cells from blood. The chain employs TRBV5-6 and TRBJ2-7; D is perhaps TRBD1 (6 bases). The CDR3 is CASSSDRYEQYF. The DNA of the CDR3 is TGTGCCAGCAGCTCGGACAGATACGAGCAGTACTTC.